A selection of T cell receptor beta chains follows, all from one sample in a study of identical twins. TCRdb fed the 5' RACE reads into MiXCR, producing one record per CDR3 protein. The data show 310,000 or so distinct CDR3 sequences, about 8.1% seen once. These same records also appear under a second study, on yellow fever vaccine responses in identical twins.

Specimen: memory (CD45RO+) T cells sorted from blood. The source is a woman aged 18-29 years in good health. Both conserved end residues are part of each CDR3. Fields, in order: clone size, D gene, V gene, J gene, CDR3 protein, CDR3 DNA. The D gene is left open where the match is weak. Expanded clones get a size class; other rows say once, few or many, or leave the size out.

>NA|NA|TRBV18|TRBJ1-2
CASSLSQGEYGYTF
TGTGCCAGCTCACTTTCTCAGGGAGAGTATGGCTACACCTTC
>few|TRBD1|TRBV7-2|TRBJ1-1
CASSPRTGGSNTEAFF
TGTGCCAGCAGCCCAAGGACAGGGGGTTCTAACACTGAAGCTTTCTTT
>few|TRBD1|TRBV10-3|TRBJ1-6
CAIRAQGNSPLHF
TGTGCCATCAGAGCACAGGGGAATTCACCCCTCCACTTT
>medium-sized|NA|TRBV12-3/TRBV12-4|TRBJ2-7
CASSYDFSYEQYF
TGTGCCAGCAGTTACGACTTCTCCTACGAGCAGTACTTC
>NA|NA|TRBV19|TRBJ1-5
CASSDPVSNQPQHF
TGTGCCAGTAGTGATCCAGTTAGCAATCAGCCCCAGCATTTT
>NA|TRBD1|TRBV6-1|TRBJ2-6
CASTPGTAYSGANVLTF
TGTGCCAGCACCCCCGGGACAGCTTACTCTGGGGCCAACGTCCTGACTTTC
>NA|NA|TRBV4-1|TRBJ2-2
CASSQSSQLPGELFF
TGCGCCAGCAGCCAATCCTCACAACTTCCCGGGGAGCTGTTTTTT
>many|NA|TRBV6-5|TRBJ1-1
CASSLHRNTEAFF
TGTGCCAGCAGTTTACACAGGAACACTGAAGCTTTCTTT
>NA|TRBD1|TRBV7-9|TRBJ1-1
CASSYETGSVAFF
TGTGCCAGCAGCTATGAGACAGGGAGTGTTGCTTTCTTT
>NA|TRBD1|TRBV5-1|TRBJ2-5
CASSLATQGVETQYF
TGCGCCAGCAGCTTGGCCACACAGGGGGTAGAGACCCAGTACTTC
>few|NA|TRBV3-1|TRBJ1-4
CASSLRTEEKLFF
TGTGCCAGCAGCCTACGAACGGAGGAAAAACTGTTTTTT
>NA|NA|TRBV12-3/TRBV12-4|TRBJ2-3
CASLNTDTQYF
TGTGCCAGCCTTAACACAGATACGCAGTATTTT
>NA|NA|TRBV19|TRBJ2-7
CASKAEPGAHEQYF
TGTGCCAGTAAGGCGGAGCCAGGAGCCCACGAGCAGTACTTC
>many|NA|TRBV5-1|TRBJ2-1
CASSSRGFGEQFF
TGCGCCAGCAGCAGTCGGGGTTTTGGGGAGCAGTTCTTC
>NA|NA|TRBV9|TRBJ2-2
CASSVELGGTGELFF
TGTGCCAGCAGCGTAGAGTTGGGGGGCACCGGGGAGCTGTTTTTT
>many|NA|TRBV20-1|TRBJ2-3
CSARGGEGHTDTQYF
TGCAGTGCTAGAGGGGGGGAGGGACACACAGATACGCAGTATTTT
>few|TRBD1|TRBV28|TRBJ2-7
CASSSNRGDRGIYEQYF
TGTGCCAGCAGTTCCAACCGCGGGGACAGGGGTATCTACGAGCAGTACTTC